This TCR beta chain was identified during a study of identical twins. Broader study findings: A partial confounding effect on zero-insertion analyses could come from invariant MAIT and iNKT cells. Abundant cord blood beta clonotypes carried fewer insertions; memory repertoires showed none.

Worth noting for this clonotype: Its antigen is as yet unknown.

Germline V lookup: CDR1 SGHTA, CDR2 FQGNSA. V lost 2 bases and J lost 1, with 13 bases in between. CDR3 size: 16 residues. The cDNA had a unique molecular identifier and a template-switch universal primer site. TCRdb re-called the 5' RACE reads with MiXCR, one entry per CDR3 protein. There are 250,000 to 300,000 distinct CDR3 sequences in the sample; about 9% occur only once, and 3% lies in the top ten. These data were also reused for a study on yellow fever vaccine responses in identical twins.

The chain uses TRBV7-2 and TRBJ2-3; TRBD2 might be the D (6 bases). This clonotype was sampled from a young woman in good health. The specimen was CD8+ T cells sorted from blood. In nucleotides, the CDR3 is TGTGCCAGCAGCTTACCCGGAGGGGAGGGCACAGATACGCAGTATTTT. Protein sequence: CASSLPGGEGTDTQYF.